The 14 T cell receptor beta chains below were found in one sample sequenced in a study of vaccination and CD4 T cells after COVID-19 (dated by TCRdb to 2021 to 2024). The time point label on this specimen signifies: late sampling 161 to 241 days after vaccination in three convalescent patients. The sample's treatment or condition label is to be understood as: approximately nine-day PBMC culture with coronavirus spike peptide pools or control peptides (ViraFEST assay). No antigen is known for these receptors. The protocol used for the library was PCR. The run used an Illumina iSeq 100. TCR sequencing of DNA from cultured CD4+ T cells used the Oncomine TCR Beta short-read assay at the Johns Hopkins FTIC core. TCRdb trimmed public reads at Q25 via fastp, called clones via MiXCR and kept in-frame beta chains. Duplicate CDR3 protein sequences are folded into a single record with the most common DNA and genes. The sample has about 22,000 distinct CDR3 sequences on record, 32% of them singletons. The ten largest account for roughly an eighth of the sample.

The sample in question was CD4+ T cells from blood, cultured in vitro, obtained about 7 months after SARS-CoV-2 vaccination. These TCRs come from a human donor who had recovered from COVID-19.

This clonotype appeared a few times. The chain employs TRBV20-1 and TRBJ2-3; tentative D call: TRBD2 (6 bases). The germline gives CDR1 DFQATT, CDR2 SNEGSKA (reference sequence). This CDR3 contains 16 residues. V lost 6 bases to trimming and J lost 4 bases, with 23 bases between them. The CDR3 reads CSATTYSGARADTQYF. CDR3 in DNA: TGCAGTGCAACCACCTATAGCGGAGCCAGGGCAGATACGCAGTATTTT.

V is TRBV24-1 and J is TRBJ1-1; 10 nucleotides match TRBD1. This CDR3 region has 13 residues. Germline-derived CDR1 and CDR2 are KGHDR and SFDVKD. V gave up 4 bases and J gave up 6 bases; unmatched junction bases: 1. The CDR3 spells CATSEGQGAEAFF. CDR3 coding DNA: TGTGCCACCAGTGAAGGACAGGGGGCTGAAGCTTTCTTT.

The chain joins TRBV27 to TRBJ2-3, with D unclear. CDR1 is MNHEY, CDR2 SMNVEV, per germline (reference sequence). V was trimmed by 4 bases and J by 1 base, leaving 6 bases between them. This CDR3 has 13 residues. CDR3 loop: CASSSRGTDTQYF. DNA of the CDR3: TGTGCCAGCAGTTCCCGGGGCACAGATACGCAGTATTTT.

There are a few counts of this clonotype. The gene calls are TRBV27 and TRBJ2-2; 7 bases agree with TRBD2. There are 17 residues in the CDR3. The J segment lost 7 bases and the V segment lost 5 bases, leaving 16 bases of the junction unmatched. Germline V gives CDR1 MNHEY, CDR2 SMNVEV (reference sequence). The CDR3 loop reads CASSLGYGSWEGGELFF. CDR3 nucleotides: TGTGCCAGCAGTCTTGGTTATGGGTCTTGGGAGGGCGGGGAGCTGTTTTTT.

The J gene is TRBJ2-7, the V gene TRBV4-1; 8 bases match TRBD2. The CDR3 runs to 17 residues. Per the germline V gene, CDR1 is MGHRA and CDR2 is YSYEKL. J lost 0 bases, V lost 0 bases, and 7 bases had no gene match. The CDR3 nucleotides read TGCGCCAGCAGCCAAGATCTCGGCGGGGGGCTCTCCTACGAGCAGTACTTC. Encoded protein: CASSQDLGGGLSYEQYF.

The rearrangement links TRBV11-1 to TRBJ1-5; D remains ambiguous. The CDR3 sequence is 13 residues long. The germline V gene has CDR1 SGHAT and CDR2 FQDESV (reference sequence). V dropped 5 bases and J dropped 4 bases, with 9 bases sitting between them. The CDR3 here is CASSPDINQPQHF. The CDR3 nucleotides are TGTGCCAGCAGCCCCGATATTAATCAGCCCCAGCATTTT.

The gene calls are TRBV7-2 and TRBJ2-7, with 9 bases aligning to TRBD2. Trimming cost V 3 bases and J 4 bases; bases outside gene matches: 4. The CDR3 sequence is 14 residues long. Germline CDR1 reads SGHTA; CDR2 reads FQGNSA. The CDR3 sequence: CASSFLSGGYEQYF. For the CDR3, the DNA is TGTGCCAGCAGCTTTCTTAGCGGGGGTTACGAGCAGTACTTC.

This clonotype was observed a handful of times. The V and J genes are TRBV2 and TRBJ2-5; D is ambiguous. This CDR3 is 12 amino acids long. CDR1 SNHLY and CDR2 FYNNEI come from the germline V gene. V lost 3 bases and J lost 1, with 3 bases in between. CDR3 amino acids: CASSEVQETQYF. The CDR3 region has the DNA TGTGCCAGCAGTGAGGTCCAAGAGACCCAGTACTTC.

This chain joins TRBV6-1 and TRBJ2-7, with TRBD1 as a possible D gene (7 bases). Trimming left V 6 bases short and J 3 bases short, with 15 bases between. Germline-derived CDR1 and CDR2 are MNHNS and SASEGT. The CDR3 has 14 residues. CDR3 protein: CASRKGGGNYEQYF. The CDR3 DNA reads as TGTGCCAGCAGGAAAGGGGGCGGGAACTACGAGCAGTACTTC.

This chain links TRBV20-1 with TRBJ1-2; 9 bases map to TRBD1. J was trimmed by 4 bases and V by 4 bases; bases with no gene match: 4. The V gene's germline CDR1 is DFQATT and CDR2 SNEGSKA (reference sequence). The length of the CDR3 is 13 residues. This chain's CDR3 is CSAMDRGAYGYTF. The CDR3 region has the DNA TGCAGTGCTATGGACAGGGGTGCCTATGGCTACACCTTC.

This clonotype showed up just a few times. The chain has TRBV29-1 and TRBJ2-5, with D perhaps matching TRBD2 (5 bases). The germline gives CDR1 SQVTM, CDR2 ANQGSEA. The CDR3 covers 12 residues. V was cut by 8 bases and J by 2 bases, with 12 bases left in between. The CDR3: CSLSSGQETQYF. CDR3 in DNA: TGCAGCCTCTCGAGCGGACAAGAGACCCAGTACTTC.

V gene TRBV7-6 combines with J gene TRBJ2-1; 9 nucleotides match TRBD2. Germline assignment: CDR1 SGHVS and CDR2 FNYEAQ. J gave up 3 bases and V 2 bases, and 5 bases lay outside the gene matches. CDR3 size: 16 residues. CDR3 residues: CASSLIASGDYNEQFF. DNA for the CDR3: TGTGCCAGCAGCTTAATCGCTAGCGGGGACTACAATGAGCAGTTCTTC.

The chain combines TRBV7-8 with TRBJ2-5; D is uncertain. This CDR3 has 14 amino acids. V gave up 2 bases and J gave up 1 base, with 8 bases separating them. Germline CDR1 is SGHVS and CDR2 is FQNEAQ. This CDR3 reads CASSLPEFQETQYF. The CDR3 DNA reads TGTGCCAGCAGCTTACCTGAGTTCCAAGAGACCCAGTACTTC.

The J gene is TRBJ1-1, the V gene TRBV6-1; possibly TRBD1 for D (5 bases). The V gene's germline CDR1 is MNHNS and CDR2 SASEGT. Trimming left V 3 bases short and J 5 bases short, with 10 bases between. This CDR3 comprises 13 residues. CDR3: CASSDQGETEAFF. DNA for the CDR3: TGTGCCAGCAGTGATCAGGGTGAGACTGAAGCTTTCTTT.